Listed here is a single T cell receptor (beta chain). Its antigen is not identified. Sequencing was performed with immunoSEQ multiplex PCR; in TCRdb, only in-frame clones are kept and a portion is missing. The data contain about 110,000 clones, about 80% of them seen just once; the ten biggest clones take up 4.5% to 5.5%. V lost 5 bases and J lost 0, with 8 bases in between. The germline gives CDR1 MNHEY, CDR2 SVGAGI. The CDR3 runs to 13 residues. The source of the sample is a study of PD-1 blockade in mismatch repair-deficient tumors. Study-level findings and limits: After pembrolizumab, tumor-resident clones rose rapidly, then generally contracted before radiologic responses.

The input for sequencing was peripheral blood, taken more than 58 weeks after starting pembrolizumab. The clonotype was recovered from an adult with mismatch repair-deficient cancer. J is TRBJ2-7 and V is TRBV6-5, with D perhaps matching TRBD1 (6 bases). The CDR3 DNA sequence: TGTGCCAGCAGTCCACAGGGCTCCTACGAGCAGTACTTC. Protein product: CASSPQGSYEQYF.